This T cell receptor beta chain was sequenced during a study of T-cell memory formation after mild COVID-19. Study observations and caveats: Of the contracting clones, CD4+ ones lay mainly in CM and EM, and CD8+ ones in EMRA. While clones contracting from day 15 to 85 were balanced between CD4 and CD8, later expanders leaned CD4+.

The ends were cut back, 4 bases at V and 0 bases at J, with 10 bases in the middle. The CDR3 extends over 15 amino acids. Germline CDR1 LGHDT, CDR2 YNNKEL (reference sequence). Constant-segment-primed 5'RACE gave TCR alpha and TCR beta cDNA libraries with sample barcodes and UMIs. MiXCR was run by TCRdb on the 5' RACE reads, yielding one entry per CDR3 protein. The repertoire consists of a few hundred thousand distinct CDR3 sequences, with around a fifth occurring once and the leading ten covering approximately 12%. On this clonotype itself: Its antigen is still unknown.

Material for sequencing was PBMCs or a T cell subset sorted from them (not recorded which). The TCR was taken from an adult woman who had mild COVID-19 (a few samples of this study predate the infection). Cell type and time point are not known. This chain links TRBV3-1 with TRBJ1-3; D ambiguous. CDR3 bases: TGTGCCAGCAGCCGACGGGAGAGCTCTGGAAACACCATATATTTT. This codes for CASSRRESSGNTIYF.